A selection of T cell receptor beta chains follows, all from one sample in a study of blood T cell repertoires in COVID-19. The protocol was immunoSEQ multiplex PCR, while the TCRdb copy is restricted to in-frame clones and leaves out a portion. The table lists 200,000 to 300,000 clones, approximately 84% of them singletons. The material sequenced was peripheral blood. The origin of the receptors is a human donor in a cohort sampled during active COVID-19. Both conserved end residues are part of each CDR3. The D gene is left open where the match is weak.

>NA|TRBV5-1|TRBJ2-1
TGCGCCAGCAGCTTGGGTGACAGGCTATACAATGAGCAGTTCTTC
CASSLGDRLYNEQFF
>TRBD2|TRBV5-6|TRBJ2-3
TGTGCCAGCAGCCTTAGCGGAGCGGGAGGAGATACGCAGTATTTT
CASSLSGAGGDTQYF
>NA|TRBV15|TRBJ2-1
TGTGCCACCAGCCCTGGAGGGGTGATATCTCCCTACAATGAGCAGTTCTTC
CATSPGGVISPYNEQFF
>TRBD2|TRBV4-1|TRBJ2-1
TGCGCCAGCAGCCAAGTGATAACTAGCGGGAGATACAATGAGCAGTTCTTC
CASSQVITSGRYNEQFF
>NA|TRBV21-1|TRBJ2-7
TGTGCCAGCAGCAAAGGGACCAGGGTTTACGAGCAGTACTTC
CASSKGTRVYEQYF
>NA|TRBV6-5|TRBJ2-3
TGTGCCAGCAGTTACGGAGGGACAGATACGCAGTATTTT
CASSYGGTDTQYF
>TRBD2|TRBV10-1|TRBJ2-3
TGCGCCAGAAGGACTAGCGGGAGGAACACAGATACGCAGTATTTT
CARRTSGRNTDTQYF
>TRBD1|TRBV19|TRBJ1-5
TGTGCCAGTGCGGGACAGGGTGGCAATCAGCCCCAGCATTTT
CASAGQGGNQPQHF
>TRBD1|TRBV2|TRBJ1-5
TGTGCCAGCAGTCGCCGGGACAGGGGGAATCAGCCCCAGCATTTT
CASSRRDRGNQPQHF
>NA|TRBV9|TRBJ2-1
TGTGCCAGCAGCGAACTAGCCCGAATTAACAATGAGCAGTTCTTC
CASSELARINNEQFF
>NA|TRBV4-1|TRBJ1-4
TGCGCCAGCAGCCAAGGGGTCCAGGCCGGCCATGAAAAACTGTTTTTT
CASSQGVQAGHEKLFF
>TRBD1|TRBV20-1|TRBJ1-1
TGCAGTGCTAGTTCAGGGGGCAGCGCTGAAGCTTTCTTT
CSASSGGSAEAFF
>NA|TRBV11-3|TRBJ2-1
TGTGCCAGCAGCTTTTGGGAGAATGAGCAGTTCTTC
CASSFWENEQFF
>NA|TRBV24-1|TRBJ1-3
TGTGCCTCCAACCGAAGACAAAGCTCTGGAAACACCATATATTTT
CASNRRQSSGNTIYF
>TRBD1|TRBV11-2|TRBJ1-3
TGTGCCAGCAGTTTGGACAGGGCTGGAAACACCATATATTTT
CASSLDRAGNTIYF
>NA|TRBV29-1|TRBJ1-2
TGCAGCGTCTCCGGGTCTGGGTATGGCTACACCTTC
CSVSGSGYGYTF
>NA|TRBV29-1|TRBJ2-7
TGCAGCGTTGAAGATTTTCCGAGCTACGAGCAGTACTTC
CSVEDFPSYEQYF
>TRBD1|TRBV5-6|TRBJ2-7
TGTGCCAGCAGCTTGGGGACAGGGCTCTTCCACGAGCAGTACTTC
CASSLGTGLFHEQYF
>NA|TRBV19|TRBJ2-7
TGTGCCAGTAGCGGCTTACTGGGCAGAGTCTACGAGCAGTACTTC
CASSGLLGRVYEQYF
>TRBD2|TRBV19|TRBJ2-5
TGTGCCAGTAGTCCGAAAAGACTAGCGGAACAGTACTTC
CASSPKRLAEQYF
>NA|TRBV20-1|TRBJ2-1
TGCAGTGCTAGATATGCGAAAGAGCAGTTCTTC
CSARYAKEQFF
>NA|TRBV3-1/TRBV3-2|TRBJ2-2
TGTGCCAGCAGCTTCAATCGGCGGACCGGGGAGCTGTTTTTT
CASSFNRRTGELFF
>TRBD1|TRBV7-2|TRBJ2-3
TGTGCCAGCAGACCCCCGGGACAGGGTAAAGATACGCAGTATTTT
CASRPPGQGKDTQYF